This T cell receptor beta chain was identified in a study of blood T cell repertoires in COVID-19. Repertoires were generated with immunoSEQ multiplex PCR, while TCRdb's copy carries only in-frame clones and drops some. Of approximately 130,000 clones listed, 80% to 90% are singletons. The CDR3 covers 17 residues. Germline CDR1 is SGDLS and CDR2 is YYNGEE. After removal of 3 bases from V and 3 bases from J, the junction contained 10 bases not matched to a gene. The sequence came from a human donor in a cohort sampled during active COVID-19. Material for sequencing was peripheral blood. The chain couples TRBV9 to TRBJ2-1; 9 nucleotides line up with TRBD1. This CDR3 is CASSATETGGFYNEQFF. The CDR3 DNA reads as TGTGCCAGCAGCGCCACCGAGACAGGGGGTTTCTACAATGAGCAGTTCTTC.